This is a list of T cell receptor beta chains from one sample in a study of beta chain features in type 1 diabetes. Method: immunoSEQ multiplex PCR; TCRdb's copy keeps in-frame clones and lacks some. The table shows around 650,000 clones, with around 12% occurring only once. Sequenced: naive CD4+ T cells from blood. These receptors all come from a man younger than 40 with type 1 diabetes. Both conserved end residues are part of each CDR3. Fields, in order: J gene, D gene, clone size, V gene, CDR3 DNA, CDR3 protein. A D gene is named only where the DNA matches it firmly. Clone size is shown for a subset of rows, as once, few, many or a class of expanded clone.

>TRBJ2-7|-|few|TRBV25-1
TGTGCCAGCAGTGAATTGGGGGCGGAGAGCTCCTACGAGCAGTACTTC
CASSELGAESSYEQYF
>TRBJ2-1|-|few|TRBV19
TGTGCCAGTAGTGGGCAGGGCCTCTACAATGAGCAGTTCTTC
CASSGQGLYNEQFF
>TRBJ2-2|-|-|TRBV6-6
TGTGCCAGCAGTTACGGGGACGACACCGGGGAGCTGTTTTTT
CASSYGDDTGELFF
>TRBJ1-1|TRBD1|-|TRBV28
TGTGCCAGCAGTCTGAGGACAGGGGGCGCCGGAGCTTTCTTT
CASSLRTGGAGAFF
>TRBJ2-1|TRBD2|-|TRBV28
TGTGCCACTCTAGGGACTAGCGGAAACAATGAGCAGTTCTTC
CATLGTSGNNEQFF
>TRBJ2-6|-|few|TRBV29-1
TGCAGCGCCCGACAGTCTTACTCTGGGGCCAACGTCCTGACTTTC
CSARQSYSGANVLTF
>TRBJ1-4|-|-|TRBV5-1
TGCGCCAGCAGCTTGGGGGGATCTCCTAATGAAAAACTGTTTTTT
CASSLGGSPNEKLFF
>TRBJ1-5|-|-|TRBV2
TGTGCCAGCAGTGATAGGGGCCGAAGCAATCAGCCCCAGCATTTT
CASSDRGRSNQPQHF
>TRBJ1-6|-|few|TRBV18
TGTGCCAGCTCACCTTTCCGTTCGGGGTATAATTCACCCCTCCACTTT
CASSPFRSGYNSPLHF
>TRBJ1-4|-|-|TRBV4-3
TGCGCCAGCAGCCAAGAGCCGCTAACTAATGAAAAACTGTTTTTT
CASSQEPLTNEKLFF
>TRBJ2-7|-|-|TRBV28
TGTGCCAGCAACTCTAAAAGTGGACTTACGTACTCCTACGAGCAGTACTTC
CASNSKSGLTYSYEQYF
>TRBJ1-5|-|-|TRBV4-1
TGCGCCAGCAGCCAAGGCTCTGGAGAGGATCAGCCCCAGCATTTT
CASSQGSGEDQPQHF
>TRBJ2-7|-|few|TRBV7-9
TGTGCCAGCAGCTTATCCGGCACAGGGTCTCTCCGGCGCGAGCAGTACTTC
CASSLSGTGSLRREQYF
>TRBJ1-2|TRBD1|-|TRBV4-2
TGTGCCAGCAGCCAAGGGACAGGGACAGGCTACACCTTC
CASSQGTGTGYTF
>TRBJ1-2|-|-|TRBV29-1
TGCAGCGCCCGCTGGGGTTTTAACTATGGCTACACCTTC
CSARWGFNYGYTF
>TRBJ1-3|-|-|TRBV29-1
TGCAGCGGGGGGACAATCGGAAACACCATATATTTT
CSGGTIGNTIYF
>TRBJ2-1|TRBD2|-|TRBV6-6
TGTGCCAGCAGTTACTCGGAGCGGGGGACCCAGTTCTTC
CASSYSERGTQFF